This TCR beta chain originates from a study of cytomegalovirus exposure and HLA in healthy donors. Study conclusions and caveats: Reported results showed that the classifier diagnosed cytomegalovirus status with high specificity and sensitivity. Several top significant clusters appeared, in a later analysis, to be linked to common viral pathogens. Rates of TCR association differed by HLA locus in a later analysis, with DRB1 highest and HLA-C lowest. There were fewer than 200 TCR beta chains listed as cytomegalovirus-associated.

Germline lookup yields CDR1 LNHDA and CDR2 SQIVND (reference sequence). V gave up 5 bases and J gave up 3 bases; unmatched junction bases: 7. The CDR3 extends over 15 amino acids. Amplification used 60 Vbeta primers and 13 Jbeta primers. Generated by immunoSEQ multiplex PCR, the TCRdb table keeps only in-frame clones and is missing some. The sample has roughly 99,000 clones, over 70% seen once; the top ten hold 2% to 2.5%. Regarding this clone: Antigen: not known.

The source of this sequence is a man aged 25 to 45 in good health and CMV-seronegative. Sequencing used PBMCs. The chain joins TRBV19 to TRBJ1-5; 7 nucleotides align to TRBD1. The CDR3 sequence is CASSPRGQTNQPQHF. CDR3 DNA sequence: TGTGCCAGTAGTCCCCGGGGACAGACCAATCAGCCCCAGCATTTT.